The present T cell receptor beta chain was sequenced within a study of blood T cells in healthy people across ages. Study overall: Every two T cells gave about one barcoded beta molecule via template switching.

The CDR3 spans 13 residues. V lost 5 bases, J lost 7 bases, and 5 bases stayed unmatched. CDR1 SQVTM and CDR2 ANQGSEA come from the germline V gene. The use of a sample-barcoded 5' primer and a J-beta primer mix characterized a second PCR of roughly 7 to 11 cycles. Using its own MiXCR run on the 5' RACE reads, TCRdb lists one record per CDR3 protein. The sample carries approximately 800,000 distinct CDR3 sequences, 58% recorded once. The chain links TRBV29-1 to TRBJ1-4, with 9 bases identical to TRBD1. Sequenced material: blood. This TCR was recovered from a man aged 30 to 45 in good health. CDR3 sequence: CSVTGGEGEKLFF. For the CDR3, the DNA is TGCAGCGTTACAGGGGGCGAGGGTGAAAAACTGTTTTTT. Variable domain in full (rest from reference TRBV29-1 and TRBJ1-4): SAVISQKPSRDICQRGTSLTIQCQVDSQVTMMFWYRQQPGQSLTLIATANQGSEATYESGFVIDKFPISRPNLTFSTLTVSNMSPEDSSIYLCSVTGGEGEKLFFGSGTQLSVL.